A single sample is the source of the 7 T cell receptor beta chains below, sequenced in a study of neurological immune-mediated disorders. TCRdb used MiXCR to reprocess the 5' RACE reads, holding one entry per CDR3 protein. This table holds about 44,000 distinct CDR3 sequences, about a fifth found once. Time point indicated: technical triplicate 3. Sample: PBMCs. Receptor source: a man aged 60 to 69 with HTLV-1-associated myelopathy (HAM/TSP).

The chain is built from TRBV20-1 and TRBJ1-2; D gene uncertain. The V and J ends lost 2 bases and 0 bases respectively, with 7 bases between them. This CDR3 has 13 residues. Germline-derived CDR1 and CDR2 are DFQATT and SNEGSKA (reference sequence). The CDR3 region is CSARLPANYGYTF. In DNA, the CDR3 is TGCAGTGCTAGACTACCAGCTAACTATGGCTACACCTTC.

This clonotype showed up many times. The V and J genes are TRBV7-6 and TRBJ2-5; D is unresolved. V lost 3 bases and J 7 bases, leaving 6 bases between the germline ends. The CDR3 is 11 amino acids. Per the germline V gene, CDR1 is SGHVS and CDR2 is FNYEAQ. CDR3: CASSLVGTQYF. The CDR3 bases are TGTGCCAGCAGCTTGGTAGGGACCCAGTACTTC.

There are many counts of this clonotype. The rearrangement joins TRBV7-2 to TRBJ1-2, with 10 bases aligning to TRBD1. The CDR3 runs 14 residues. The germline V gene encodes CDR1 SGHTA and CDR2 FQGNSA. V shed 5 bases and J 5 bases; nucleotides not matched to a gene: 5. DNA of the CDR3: TGTGCCAGCAGCGCCGACAGGGGGCCTTATGGCTACACCTTC. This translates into CASSADRGPYGYTF.

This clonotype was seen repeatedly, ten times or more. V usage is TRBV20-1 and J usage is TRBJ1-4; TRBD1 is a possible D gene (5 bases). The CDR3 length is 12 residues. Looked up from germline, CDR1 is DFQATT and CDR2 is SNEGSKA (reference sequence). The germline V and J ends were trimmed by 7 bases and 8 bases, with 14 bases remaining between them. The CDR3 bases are TGCAGTGGAAGGGGCGGGGAAGAAAAACTGTTTTTT. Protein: CSGRGGEEKLFF.

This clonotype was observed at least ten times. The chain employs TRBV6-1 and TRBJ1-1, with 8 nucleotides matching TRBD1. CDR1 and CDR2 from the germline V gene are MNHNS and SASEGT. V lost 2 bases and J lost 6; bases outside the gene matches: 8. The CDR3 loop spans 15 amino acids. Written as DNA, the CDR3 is TGTGCCAGCAGTGAAAGCCAGGGGGCATGGGCTGAAGCTTTCTTT. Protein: CASSESQGAWAEAFF.

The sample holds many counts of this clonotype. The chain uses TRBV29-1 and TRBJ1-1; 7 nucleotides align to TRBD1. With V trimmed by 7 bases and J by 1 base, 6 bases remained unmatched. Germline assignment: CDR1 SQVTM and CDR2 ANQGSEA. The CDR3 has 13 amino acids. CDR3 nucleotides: TGCAGCGCATACAGGGGCCGGAACACTGAAGCTTTCTTT. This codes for CSAYRGRNTEAFF. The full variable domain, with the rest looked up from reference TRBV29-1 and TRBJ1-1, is SAVISQKPSRDICQRGTSLTIQCQVDSQVTMMFWYRQQPGQSLTLIATANQGSEATYESGFVIDKFPISRPNLTFSTLTVSNMSPEDSSIYLCSAYRGRNTEAFFGQGTRLTVV.

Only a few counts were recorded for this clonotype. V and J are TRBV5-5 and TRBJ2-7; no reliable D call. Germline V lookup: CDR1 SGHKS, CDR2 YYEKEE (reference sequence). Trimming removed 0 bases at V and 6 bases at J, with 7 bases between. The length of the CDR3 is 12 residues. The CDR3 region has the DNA TGTGCCAGCAGCTTGGAAGGGTTCGAGCAGTACTTC. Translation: CASSLEGFEQYF.